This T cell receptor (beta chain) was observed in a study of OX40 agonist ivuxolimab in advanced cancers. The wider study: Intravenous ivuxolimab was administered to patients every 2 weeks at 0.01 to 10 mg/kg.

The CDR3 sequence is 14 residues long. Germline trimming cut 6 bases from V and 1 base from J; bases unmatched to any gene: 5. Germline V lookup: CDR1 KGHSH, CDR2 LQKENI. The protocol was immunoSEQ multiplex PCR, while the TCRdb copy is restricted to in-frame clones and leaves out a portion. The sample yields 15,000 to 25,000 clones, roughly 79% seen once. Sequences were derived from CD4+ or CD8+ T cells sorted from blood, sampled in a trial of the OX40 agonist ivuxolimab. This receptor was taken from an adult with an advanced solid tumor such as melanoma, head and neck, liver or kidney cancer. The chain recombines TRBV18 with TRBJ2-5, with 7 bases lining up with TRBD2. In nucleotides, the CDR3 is TGTGCCAGCTCGTCGGGGGGTGGCCAAGAGACCCAGTACTTC. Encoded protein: CASSSGGGQETQYF.